This T cell receptor (beta chain) was recovered during a study of T cell responses to AZD1222 COVID-19 vaccine. General study results and limits: It was only after the peak T cell response that any repertoires were sampled.

This CDR3 comprises 13 residues. Trimming took 5 bases from V and 7 from J, leaving 14 bases between them. With respect to this clone: Its matching antigen is unknown.

TCRdb keeps only in-frame clones here, not all; method: immunoSEQ multiplex PCR. The data hold 130,000 to 150,000 clones, with approximately 94% observed a single time. The TCR sequence derives from an adult in good health. The chain carries TRBV12-3 or TRBV12-4 and TRBJ1-2; tentative D call: TRBD1 (5 bases). This specimen consisted of peripheral blood, obtained on day 0 of AZD1222 vaccination. The chain's CDR3 is CASSPGTRSGYTF. CDR3 DNA sequence: TGTGCCAGCAGTCCCGGGACCCGGAGTGGCTACACCTTC.